The 20 T cell receptor beta chains below come from one sample, sequenced in a study of graft-versus-host responses after intestinal transplantation. No antigen is known for these receptors. Data came from immunoSEQ multiplex PCR; TCRdb stores just in-frame clones and leaves some out. The data show about 88,000 clones, about 94% seen once. The specimen comprised unstimulated CD4+ T cells sorted from spleen or lymph node cells, sampled before transplant. These TCRs come from a human donor who was the organ donor for an intestinal transplant.

J is TRBJ1-1 and V is TRBV6-1, with D possibly matching TRBD1 (5 bases). CDR1 MNHNS and CDR2 SASEGT come from the germline V gene. There are 13 residues in the CDR3. Trimming stripped 6 bases from V and 0 bases from J, with 8 bases between. In DNA form, the CDR3 reads TGTGCCAGCAGGACACAGGTGAACACTGAAGCTTTCTTT. This translates into CASRTQVNTEAFF.

This rearrangement joins TRBV5-6 to TRBJ1-2; a weak D match, TRBD1 (6 bases). Germline CDR1 is SGHDT and CDR2 is YYEEEE. The CDR3 has 15 residues. Trimming shortened V by 7 bases and J by 4 bases, and 20 bases separated the two germline ends. CDR3 DNA sequence: TGTGCCAGCGGCCGCGGGGGGGCGCTCGGCTATGGCTACACCTTC. It specifies CASGRGGALGYGYTF.

The chain couples TRBV5-4 to TRBJ2-1; weak D call: TRBD1 (5 bases). Trimming removed 5 bases from V and 4 bases from J, with 19 bases in between. The germline gives CDR1 SGHNT, CDR2 YYREEE (reference sequence). The CDR3 consists of 16 residues. DNA of the CDR3: TGTGCCAGCAGTTGGGGTGGGGCAGGTATTTACAATGAGCAGTTCTTC. Amino acid sequence: CASSWGGAGIYNEQFF.

The V call is TRBV19, the J call TRBJ1-3; no clear D gene. The CDR3 length is 14 residues. The V end lost 7 bases, the J end lost 0 bases, and 10 bases lay between the germline ends. Germline V lookup: CDR1 LNHDA, CDR2 SQIVND (reference sequence). For the CDR3, the DNA is TGTGCCAGTACCCCGCCGGTCTCTGGAAACACCATATATTTT. Translating gives CASTPPVSGNTIYF.

This clone has just one count. The chain couples TRBV28 to TRBJ2-7; TRBD1 agrees at 7 bases. Looked up from germline, CDR1 is MDHEN and CDR2 is SYDVKM. The trim removed 6 bases at V and 1 base at J, leaving 3 bases unmatched. This CDR3 spans 13 amino acids. The CDR3, as DNA: TGTGCCAGCAGGCCGACAGGGTCCTACGAGCAGTACTTC. Protein sequence: CASRPTGSYEQYF.

The chain recombines TRBV15 with TRBJ1-4, with a possible D match to TRBD1 (6 bases). CDR1 LNHNV and CDR2 YYDKDF come from the germline V gene (reference sequence). This CDR3 region has 15 residues. The V end was cut by 0 bases, the J end by 6 bases, with 11 bases between. CDR3: CATSRDLGAYEKLFF. The CDR3 nucleotides read TGTGCCACCAGCAGAGATCTGGGGGCGTATGAAAAACTGTTTTTT.

This chain links TRBV29-1 with TRBJ1-1, with TRBD1 identical over 7 bases. J gave up 4 bases and V 6 bases, and 23 bases lay outside the gene matches. The germline gives CDR1 SQVTM, CDR2 ANQGSEA. CDR3 length: 18 amino acids. CDR3 sequence: CSVRRTGSRAGRGTEAFF. CDR3 sequence (DNA): TGCAGCGTGAGGCGGACAGGATCTCGGGCAGGGAGGGGCACTGAAGCTTTCTTT.

This sequence joins TRBV28 and TRBJ2-3; 10 nucleotides line up with TRBD1. V trimming: 2 bases; J trimming: 1 base; junction bases outside the gene matches: 3. CDR1 and CDR2 from the germline V gene are MDHEN and SYDVKM. The CDR3 has 16 residues. CDR3 nucleotides: TGTGCCAGCAGTTTAACCGGGACAGGGGGCACAGATACGCAGTATTTT. This gives the protein CASSLTGTGGTDTQYF.

V gene TRBV6-5 combines with J gene TRBJ1-2, with D tentatively TRBD1 (6 bases). From germline, CDR1 is MNHEY and CDR2 SVGAGI. The CDR3 is 14 amino acids. The V and J ends lost 7 bases and 1 base respectively, with 13 bases between them. The CDR3 is CASTIQQGNYGYTF. CDR3 nucleotide sequence: TGTGCCAGCACCATACAACAGGGTAACTATGGCTACACCTTC.

The chain recombines TRBV6-5 with TRBJ2-3; no definite D call. V shed 3 bases and J shed 7 bases, with 5 bases lying between them. This CDR3 comprises 11 residues. Germline V gene lookup returns CDR1 MNHEY and CDR2 SVGAGI. The CDR3 DNA follows: TGTGCCAGCAGTTATTCACATACGCAGTATTTT. Translated, it gives CASSYSHTQYF.

This sequence joins TRBV9 and TRBJ1-3, with a possible D match to TRBD1 (5 bases). The CDR3 length is 15 residues. Germline values: CDR1 SGDLS, CDR2 YYNGEE. Trimming removed 4 bases at V and 2 bases at J, with 13 bases between. CDR3 loop: CASSPNGGTGNTIYF. The DNA of the CDR3 is TGTGCCAGCAGCCCCAACGGGGGTACTGGAAACACCATATATTTT.

This clone was seen a single time. V gene TRBV28 combines with J gene TRBJ1-2; TRBD1 aligns across 9 bases. In germline, CDR1 is MDHEN, CDR2 SYDVKM. This CDR3 has 18 amino acids. Trimming took 1 base from V and 2 from J; bases not matched to a gene: 11. CDR3 sequence: CASSLFTGGGQGNYGYTF. For the CDR3, the DNA is TGTGCCAGCAGTTTATTTACAGGGGGGGGACAGGGCAACTATGGCTACACCTTC.

This sequence joins TRBV9 and TRBJ1-5; D gene uncertain. In germline, CDR1 is SGDLS, CDR2 YYNGEE. The CDR3 runs 15 residues. The V end was cut by 1 base, the J end by 1 base, with 9 bases between. CDR3 residues: CASSVTDGSNQPQHF. In nucleotides, the CDR3 is TGTGCCAGCAGCGTAACCGACGGGAGCAATCAGCCCCAGCATTTT.

The CDR3 here is CASSPGGGFGNTIYF. The CDR3 region has the DNA TGTGCCAGCAGCCCAGGGGGCGGCTTTGGAAACACCATATATTTT. This rearrangement joins TRBV6-1 to TRBJ1-3, with 8 nucleotides matching TRBD1. The germline gives CDR1 MNHNS, CDR2 SASEGT. The V gene end was trimmed by 6 bases and the J gene end by 3 bases; junction bases not matched to a gene: 7. This CDR3 has 15 amino acids.

The chain carries TRBV2 and TRBJ2-1, with 11 positions matching TRBD2. Germline V gene data show CDR1 as SNHLY and CDR2 as FYNNEI. This CDR3 region has 16 residues. V shed 4 bases, J shed 8 bases, and the junction held 10 bases outside the gene matches. The CDR3 DNA is TGTGCCAGCAGTGCACGGACGACTAGCGGGGTATATGAGCAGTTCTTC. Protein: CASSARTTSGVYEQFF.

The V gene is TRBV7-2, the J gene TRBJ2-3; 11 nucleotides line up with TRBD2. V was pared by 0 bases and J by 4 bases, with 9 bases of the junction left unmatched. This CDR3 contains 18 residues. Looked up from germline, CDR1 is SGHTA and CDR2 is FQGNSA. CDR3 residues: CASSLAPLTSGVSDTQYF. The DNA for the CDR3 is TGTGCCAGCAGCTTAGCCCCTTTGACTAGCGGGGTATCAGATACGCAGTATTTT.

The gene calls are TRBV4-1 and TRBJ1-2, with D possibly being TRBD1 (5 bases). V lost 6 bases to trimming and J lost 5 bases, with 7 bases between them. The CDR3 extends over 11 amino acids. CDR1 is MGHRA, CDR2 YSYEKL, per germline. Written as DNA, the CDR3 is TGCGCCAGCAGGGGACCGTATGGCTACACCTTC. It yields the protein CASRGPYGYTF.

The V gene is TRBV7-2, the J gene TRBJ2-1, with D possibly TRBD2 on 5 matching bases. This CDR3 is 15 amino acids long. Germline assignment: CDR1 SGHTA and CDR2 FQGNSA. V lost 3 bases, J lost 4 bases, and 13 bases lay in between. CDR3 bases: TGTGCCAGCAGCTTTATCCGGGATGAGTACAATGAGCAGTTCTTC. It specifies CASSFIRDEYNEQFF.

The chain combines TRBV6-1 with TRBJ2-5; the D call may be TRBD1 or TRBD2 (5 bases each). The CDR3 runs 13 residues. V lost 2 bases to trimming and J lost 5 bases, with 9 bases between them. In germline, CDR1 is MNHNS, CDR2 SASEGT. DNA of the CDR3: TGTGCCAGCAGTGAACTGGGGGTGGAGACCCAGTACTTC. Translated: CASSELGVETQYF.

The sample holds a few counts of this clone. This sequence joins TRBV19 and TRBJ1-1; no definite D call. V was cut by 5 bases and J by 1 base, with 8 bases left in between. From germline, CDR1 is LNHDA and CDR2 SQIVND (reference sequence). This CDR3 has 13 amino acids. The DNA of the CDR3 is TGTGCCAGTAGTCCGATCTCGAACACTGAAGCTTTCTTT. It translates to CASSPISNTEAFF.